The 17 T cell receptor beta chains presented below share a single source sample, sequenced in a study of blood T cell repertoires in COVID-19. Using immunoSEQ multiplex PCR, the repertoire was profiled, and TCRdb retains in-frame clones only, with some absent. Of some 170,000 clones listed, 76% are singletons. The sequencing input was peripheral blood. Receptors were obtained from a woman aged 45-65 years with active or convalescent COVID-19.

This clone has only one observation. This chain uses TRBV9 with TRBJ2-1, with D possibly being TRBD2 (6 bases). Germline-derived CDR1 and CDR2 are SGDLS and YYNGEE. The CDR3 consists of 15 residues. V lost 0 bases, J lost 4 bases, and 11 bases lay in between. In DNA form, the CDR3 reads TGTGCCAGCAGCGTAGCTAGCGAGGCTTACAATGAGCAGTTCTTC. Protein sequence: CASSVASEAYNEQFF.

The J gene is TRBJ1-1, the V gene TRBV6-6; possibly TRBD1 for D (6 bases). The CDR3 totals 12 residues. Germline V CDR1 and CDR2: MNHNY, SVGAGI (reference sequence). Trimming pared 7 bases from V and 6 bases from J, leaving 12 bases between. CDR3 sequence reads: CASIEQGAEAFF. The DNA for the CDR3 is TGTGCCAGCATCGAACAGGGTGCTGAAGCTTTCTTT.

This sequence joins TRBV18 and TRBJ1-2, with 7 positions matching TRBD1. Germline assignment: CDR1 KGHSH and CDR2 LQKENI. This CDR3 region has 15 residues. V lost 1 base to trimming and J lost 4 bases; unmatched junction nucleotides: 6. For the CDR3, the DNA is TGTGCCAGCTCACCACTCGAGGGGGCCGGCTATGGCTACACCTTC. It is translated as CASSPLEGAGYGYTF.

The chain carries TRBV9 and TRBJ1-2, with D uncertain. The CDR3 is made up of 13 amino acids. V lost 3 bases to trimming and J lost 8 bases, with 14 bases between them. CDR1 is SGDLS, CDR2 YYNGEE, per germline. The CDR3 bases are TGTGCCAGCAGCGGAGGCTTTAGAACGGGCTACACCTTC. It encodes CASSGGFRTGYTF. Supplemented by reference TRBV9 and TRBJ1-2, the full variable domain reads DSGVTQTPKHLITATGQRVTLRCSPRSGDLSVYWYQQSLDQGLQFLIQYYNGEERAKGNILERFSAQQFPDLHSELNLSSLELGDSALYFCASSGGFRTGYTFGSGTRLTVV.

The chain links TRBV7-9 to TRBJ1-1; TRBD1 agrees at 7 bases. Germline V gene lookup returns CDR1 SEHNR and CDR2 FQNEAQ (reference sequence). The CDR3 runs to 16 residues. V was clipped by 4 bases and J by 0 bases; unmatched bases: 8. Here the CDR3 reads CASSSGTARMNTEAFF. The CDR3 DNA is TGTGCCAGCAGCTCCGGGACAGCGCGAATGAACACTGAAGCTTTCTTT.

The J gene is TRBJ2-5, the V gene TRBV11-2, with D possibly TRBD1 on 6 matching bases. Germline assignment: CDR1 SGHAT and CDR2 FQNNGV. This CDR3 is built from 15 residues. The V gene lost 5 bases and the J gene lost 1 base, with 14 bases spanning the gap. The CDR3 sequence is CASSTGTHFQETQYF. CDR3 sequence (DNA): TGTGCCAGCAGCACAGGGACCCATTTCCAAGAGACCCAGTACTTC. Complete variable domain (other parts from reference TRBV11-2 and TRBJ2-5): EAGVAQSPRYKIIEKRQSVAFWCNPISGHATLYWYQQILGQGPKLLIQFQNNGVVDDSQLPKDRFSAERLKGVDSTLKIQPAKLEDSAVYLCASSTGTHFQETQYFGPGTRLLVL.

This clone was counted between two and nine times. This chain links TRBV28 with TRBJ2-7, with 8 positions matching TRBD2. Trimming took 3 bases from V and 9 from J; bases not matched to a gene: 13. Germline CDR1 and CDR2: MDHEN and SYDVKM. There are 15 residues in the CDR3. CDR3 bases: TGTGCCAGCAGTTTGGCATCTAGCGGGCGATCCGGGCAGTACTTC. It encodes CASSLASSGRSGQYF.

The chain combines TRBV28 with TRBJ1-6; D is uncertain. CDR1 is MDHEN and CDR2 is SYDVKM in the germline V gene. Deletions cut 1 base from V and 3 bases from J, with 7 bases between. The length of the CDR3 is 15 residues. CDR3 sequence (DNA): TGTGCCAGCAGTTTATACACAAACTATAATTCACCCCTCCACTTT. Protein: CASSLYTNYNSPLHF.

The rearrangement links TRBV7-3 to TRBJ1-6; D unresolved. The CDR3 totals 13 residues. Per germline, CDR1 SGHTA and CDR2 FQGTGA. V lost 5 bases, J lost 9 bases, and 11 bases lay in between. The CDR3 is CASSPTSGSPLHF. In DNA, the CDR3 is TGTGCCAGCAGCCCCACGTCCGGTTCACCCCTCCACTTT.

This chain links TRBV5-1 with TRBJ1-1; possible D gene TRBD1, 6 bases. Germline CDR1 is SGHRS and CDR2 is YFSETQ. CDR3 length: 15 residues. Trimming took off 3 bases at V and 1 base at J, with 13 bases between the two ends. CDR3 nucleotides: TGCGCCAGCAGCTCCAGGGGCGCGGGGAACACTGAAGCTTTCTTT. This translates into CASSSRGAGNTEAFF.

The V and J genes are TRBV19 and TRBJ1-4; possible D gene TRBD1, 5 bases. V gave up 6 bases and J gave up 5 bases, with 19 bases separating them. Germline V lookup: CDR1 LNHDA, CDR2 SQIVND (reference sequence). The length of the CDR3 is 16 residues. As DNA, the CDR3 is TGTGCCAGTAGGTGGGGGGGTCCCCTCCAAAATGAAAAACTGTTTTTT. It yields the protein CASRWGGPLQNEKLFF. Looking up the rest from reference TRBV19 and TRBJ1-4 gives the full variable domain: DGGITQSPKYLFRKEGQNVTLSCEQNLNHDAMYWYRQDPGQGLRLIYYSQIVNDFQKGDIAEGYSVSREKKESFPLTVTSAQKNPTAFYLCASRWGGPLQNEKLFFGSGTQLSVL.

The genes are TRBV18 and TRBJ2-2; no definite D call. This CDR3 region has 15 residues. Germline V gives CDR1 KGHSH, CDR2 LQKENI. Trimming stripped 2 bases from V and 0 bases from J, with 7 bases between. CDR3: CASSPSAPNTGELFF. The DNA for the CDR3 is TGTGCCAGCTCACCAAGCGCCCCGAACACCGGGGAGCTGTTTTTT. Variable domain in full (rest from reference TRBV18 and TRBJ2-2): NAGVMQNPRHLVRRRGQEARLRCSPMKGHSHVYWYRQLPEEGLKFMVYLQKENIIDESGMPKERFSAEFPKEGPSILRIQQVVRGDSAAYFCASSPSAPNTGELFFGEGSRLTVL.

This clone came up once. The CDR3 nucleotides read TGTGCCAGCAGCCCGACGACAGGCTCTGGAAACACCATATATTTT. Its translation is CASSPTTGSGNTIYF. V is TRBV11-2 and J is TRBJ1-3; a possible D gene is TRBD1 (6 bases). This CDR3 has 15 residues. Between the trimmed V and J ends, which lost 5 bases and 0 bases, there was a span of 11 bases. Germline lookup yields CDR1 SGHAT and CDR2 FQNNGV.

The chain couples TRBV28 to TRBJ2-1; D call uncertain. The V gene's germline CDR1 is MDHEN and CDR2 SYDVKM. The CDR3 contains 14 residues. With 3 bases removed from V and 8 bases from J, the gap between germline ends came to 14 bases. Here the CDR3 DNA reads TGTGCCAGCAGTTTTTTCCCCGGGTCCGATGAGCAGTTCTTC. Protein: CASSFFPGSDEQFF.

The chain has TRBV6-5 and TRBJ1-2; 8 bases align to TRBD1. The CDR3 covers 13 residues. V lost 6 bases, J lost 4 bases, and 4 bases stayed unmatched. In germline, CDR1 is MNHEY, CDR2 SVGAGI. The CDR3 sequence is CASRQGQAYGYTF. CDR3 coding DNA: TGTGCCAGCAGACAGGGACAGGCCTATGGCTACACCTTC.

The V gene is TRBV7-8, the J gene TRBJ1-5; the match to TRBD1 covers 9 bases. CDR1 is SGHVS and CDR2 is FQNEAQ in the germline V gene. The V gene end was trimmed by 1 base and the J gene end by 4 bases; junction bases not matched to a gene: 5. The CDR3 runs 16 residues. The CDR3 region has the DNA TGTGCCAGCAGCTTAGGGGTGGGGACAGGGAATCAGCCCCAGCATTTT. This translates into CASSLGVGTGNQPQHF. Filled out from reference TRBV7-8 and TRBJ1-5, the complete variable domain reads GAGVSQSPRYKVAKRGQDVALRCDPISGHVSLFWYQQALGQGPEFLTYFQNEAQLDKSGLPSDRFFAERPEGSVSTLKIQRTQQEDSAVYLCASSLGVGTGNQPQHFGDGTRLSIL.

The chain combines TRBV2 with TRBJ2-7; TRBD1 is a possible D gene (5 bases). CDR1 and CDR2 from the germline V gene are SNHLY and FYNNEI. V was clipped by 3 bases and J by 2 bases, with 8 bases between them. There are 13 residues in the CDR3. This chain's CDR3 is CASSDAGPYEQYF. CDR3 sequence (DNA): TGTGCCAGCAGTGACGCAGGGCCCTACGAGCAGTACTTC. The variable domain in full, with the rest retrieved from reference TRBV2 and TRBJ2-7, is EPEVTQTPSHQVTQMGQEVILRCVPISNHLYFYWYRQILGQKVEFLVSFYNNEISEKSEIFDDQFSVERPDGSNFTLKIRSTKLEDSAMYFCASSDAGPYEQYFGPGTRLTVT.